This TCR beta chain stems from a study of shared clonotypes between healthy human individuals (dated by TCRdb to the early 2020s). The study in broad terms: The cohort included a few men and a couple of women between 18 and 49 years of age. To estimate repertoire size and how much clonotypes are shared between individuals, the study performed deep sequencing of blood TCR repertoires from 4 to 6 healthy adults. To increase sequencing depth and limit assay-specific biases, different laboratories used diverse techniques to prepare libraries and sequence TCR repertoires. Between about 0.94 and 8.9 billion PBMCs per donor were obtained by leukapheresis. For each donor, CD4 naive and CD4 memory were each run on three plates, CD8 naive on two plates, and CD8 memory on one plate. Findings and caveats that apply to the study as a whole: Pairwise subsampling led to the expectation that sequencing depth would affect the degree of clonotype sharing among donors. Sharing across a few donors was observed for 4.5% to 6.5% of naive CD4, 3.5% of naive CD8, 2.3% of memory CD4, and approximately 0.41% of memory CD8 clonotypes. Naive subsets generally had larger estimated clonotype richness than memory subsets. The genetic and exposure-history diversity represented was limited by the small number of donors. Higher generation probabilities were observed for clonotypes shared by all four sorted-subset donors than for non-shared clonotypes. Sampling was restricted to blood, and TCR repertoires in tissue are likely to differ from TCR repertoires in blood. Incomplete sequencing was indicated by rarefaction of sorted-subset datasets, despite the large sequencing depth.

V and J lose 1 base and 9 bases, and a span of 9 bases separates them. From the cysteine up to the phenylalanine, the CDR3 has a length of 11 residues. CDR3 DNA is the only sequence kept; it has 33 bases, read in frame from the first base. As encoded in the germline V gene (reference sequence), CDR1 is GTSNPN while CDR2 is SVGIG. The donors were healthy, HIV-negative adults with no recently reported acute infections or vaccinations. Only Caucasian adults living in Nashville, Tennessee, USA were represented among the donors. Magnetic negative selection was used to enrich CD4+ T cells, after which naive cells were positively selected on CD45RA and the negative fraction became the memory subset. Blood was obtained by leukapheresis, after which PBMCs were separated by Ficoll-Histopaque density gradient centrifugation and cryopreserved in liquid nitrogen vapor phase. Analytical flow cytometry was used to check the purity and quantity of each magnetically sorted T cell population. From each sorted fraction, genomic DNA was isolated and quantified by UV absorbance on a Nanodrop 2000c.

This clone showed up just a few times. Its antigen is unknown. The record has no base qualities; no much larger clone is one base away. TCR CDR3 regions were amplified from genomic DNA by multiplex PCR using the deep immunoSEQ assay. Extracted genomic DNA from each cell subset was spread evenly across all wells of several immunoSEQ 96-well plates, with each plate serving as a replicate. For sorted subsets, each replicate PCR was loaded with about 0.2 ug genomic DNA, equivalent to 25,000 to 30,000 T cell genomes. Purified libraries were measured with a Qubit 3.0 fluorometer, size-checked on a Bioanalyzer 2100, and measured again with the KAPA Library Quantification kit. Every immunoSEQ 96-well plate was sequenced on a dedicated single-read 150-cycle Illumina NextSeq 550 flow cell. In the authors' own workflow: Because the immunoSEQ output held only junctional sequences and lacked quality scores, the filtering could not match the filtering applied to full-length reads. To assign V/J genes and CDR3, sequences were annotated using PyIR, a Python wrapper for IgBLAST v1.9, with IMGT germline references. Any read was removed if the V/J assignment was weak (E-value above 1e-6), the CDR3 was missing, or the read contained stop codons, out-of-frame junctions, or ambiguous translated residues. V3J clonotypes were defined by identical inferred V gene, J gene, and CDR3 amino acid sequence. Percentage overlap between repertoires was calculated by dividing the number of shared unique clonotypes by the size of the smaller repertoire. Richness of each repertoire was evaluated using RTK rarefaction, the Chao1 estimator, and Recon v2.1 estimates of unobserved clonotypes. OLGA was used to compute generation probabilities for all TCRbeta clonotypes that the gDNA method yielded from a handful of donors. The clones in this table, taken by TCRdb from immuneACCESS, are in-frame only. Not every clone is retained; where verified, under half of the shortfall comes from an unresolved V gene, and the cause of the rest is unknown. From that table come the V and J calls and clone size; the DNA was used to work out D and trimming. For this sample there are roughly 2,300,000 clones; under 95% appear just once. The ten biggest clones cover approximately 0.39% of the sample.

Rearrangement joined TRBV30 to TRBJ1-1, and TRBD1 may be the D gene, going by 6 matching bases. The sample comprised naive CD4+ T cells from PBMCs. The label giving this sample's cell subset or site can be read as: CD45RA+ positively selected. The source of this sequence is a man aged 18 to 29 in good health. Some clones in this sample may be carry-over from other donors' samples. The nucleotide sequence is given as TGTGCCTGGAGTGAGGGGGGGCAAGCTTTCTTT. The translation is CAWSEGGQAFF.